The source of this T cell receptor (beta chain) is a study of human T cells and chemical hapten exposure. This clonotype was counted once. In TCRdb, the RACE reads were re-called with MiXCR into one record per CDR3 protein. The data show a few hundred thousand distinct CDR3 sequences, 7.5% to 9% seen once. Time point defined: pre-sensitization, week 0. Treatment indicated: therapeutic diphenylcyclopropenone sensitization with weekly scalp DPC. Unfractionated whole blood was the source from which total RNA was extracted. Germline-derived CDR1 and CDR2 are KGHDR and SFDVKD. The CDR3 extends over 11 amino acids. The ends were cut back, 9 bases at V and 6 bases at J, with 9 bases in the middle.

This rearrangement joins TRBV24-1 to TRBJ2-3; D is ambiguous. This specimen consisted of whole blood, obtained in connection with sensitization to the hapten diphenylcyclopropenone (DPC). The source of this sequence is a man aged 18 to 29 with alopecia areata. Some clones in this sample may be carry-over from other donors' samples. Here the CDR3 DNA reads TGTGCCACCCAGGTATCCGATACGCAGTATTTT. Its translation is CATQVSDTQYF.